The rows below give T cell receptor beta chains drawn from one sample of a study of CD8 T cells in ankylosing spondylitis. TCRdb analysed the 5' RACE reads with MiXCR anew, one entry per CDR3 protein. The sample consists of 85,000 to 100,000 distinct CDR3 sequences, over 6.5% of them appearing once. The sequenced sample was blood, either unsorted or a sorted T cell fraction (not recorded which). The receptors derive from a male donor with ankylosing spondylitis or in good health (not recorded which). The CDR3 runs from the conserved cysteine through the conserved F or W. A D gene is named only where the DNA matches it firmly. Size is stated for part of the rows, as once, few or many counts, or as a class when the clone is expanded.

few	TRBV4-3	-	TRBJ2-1	TGCGCCAGCAGCCAATCCAGGGCTTCGGATGAGCAGTTCTTC	CASSQSRASDEQFF
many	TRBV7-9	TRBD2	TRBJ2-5	TGTGCCAGCAGCTCCCTAGCGGGAGTTGAGACCCAGTACTTC	CASSSLAGVETQYF
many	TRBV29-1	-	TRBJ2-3	TGCACCGGAGGTTGCGGGGGACACACAGATACGCAGTATTTT	CTGGCGGHTDTQYF
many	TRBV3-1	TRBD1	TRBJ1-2	TGTGCCAGCAGCCTACCGGGACAGAACTATGGCTACACCTTC	CASSLPGQNYGYTF
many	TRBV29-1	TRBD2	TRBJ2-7	TGCAGCGCGGGGACTAACGAGCAGTACTTC	CSAGTNEQYF
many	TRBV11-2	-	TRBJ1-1	TGTGCCAGCAGCTTAAGAGGGGCAGGGGATGTAAGAACTGAAGCTTTCTTT	CASSLRGAGDVRTEAFF
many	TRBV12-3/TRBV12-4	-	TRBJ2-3	TGTGCCAGCAGCCCGGATACGCAGTATTTT	CASSPDTQYF
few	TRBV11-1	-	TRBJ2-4	TGTGCCAGCAGCTTAAGGCCCGGCAAAAACATTCAGTACTTC	CASSLRPGKNIQYF
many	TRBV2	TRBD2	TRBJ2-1	TGTGCCAGCAGTGAGAGCGGGAGGGCCAACAATGAGCAGTTCTTC	CASSESGRANNEQFF
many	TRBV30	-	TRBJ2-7	TGTGCCTGGAGTGCACGGTTCCCCTACGAGCAGTACTTC	CAWSARFPYEQYF
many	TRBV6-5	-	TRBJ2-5	TGTGCCAGCAGCACGTGGGAGGCCCAGTACTTC	CASSTWEAQYF
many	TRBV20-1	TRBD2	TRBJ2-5	TGCAGTGCGAGAACTAGCGGGAGGGACCAAGAGACCCAGTACTTC	CSARTSGRDQETQYF
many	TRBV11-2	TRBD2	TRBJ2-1	TGTGCCAGCAGCTTAGGGGGCGGGGGGAGCTCCTACAATGAGCAGTTCTTC	CASSLGGGGSSYNEQFF
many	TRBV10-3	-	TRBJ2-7	TGTGCCATCAGATCCAGGGGGGAAGACTACGAGCAGTACTTC	CAIRSRGEDYEQYF
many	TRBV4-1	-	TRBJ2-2	TGCGCCAGCAGCCATGCGGGAACAAACACCGGGGAGCTGTTTTTT	CASSHAGTNTGELFF
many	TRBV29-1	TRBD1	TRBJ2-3	TGCAGCGTTCCGGGACAGAGGGTCACAGATACGCAGTATTTT	CSVPGQRVTDTQYF
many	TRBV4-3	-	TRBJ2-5	TGCGCCAGCAGCCAAAGGGCGGAAGAGACCCAGTACTTC	CASSQRAEETQYF
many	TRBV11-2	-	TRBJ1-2	TGTGCCAGCAGCCTGATCTATGGCTACACCTTC	CASSLIYGYTF
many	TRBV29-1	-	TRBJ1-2	TGCAGCGTTGGAGGAGAGCCGCGAAGCTATGGCTACACCTTC	CSVGGEPRSYGYTF
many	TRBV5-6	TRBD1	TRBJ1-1	TGTGCCAGCAGCTTCTCCAGGGGGCGGACTGAAGCTTTCTTT	CASSFSRGRTEAFF
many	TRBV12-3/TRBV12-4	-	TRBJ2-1	TGTGCCAGCACTCAAACTACACCGGGCAATGAGCAGTTCTTC	CASTQTTPGNEQFF
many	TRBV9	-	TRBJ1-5	TGTGCCAGCAGCGTAGGTAGGGGGAGGCATTTT	CASSVGRGRHF
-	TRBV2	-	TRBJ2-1	TGTGCCAGCAGTAAAGACAGGGCGAACCTACCCGGGACTCCCGGGGATGAGCAGTTCTTC	CASSKDRANLPGTPGDEQFF